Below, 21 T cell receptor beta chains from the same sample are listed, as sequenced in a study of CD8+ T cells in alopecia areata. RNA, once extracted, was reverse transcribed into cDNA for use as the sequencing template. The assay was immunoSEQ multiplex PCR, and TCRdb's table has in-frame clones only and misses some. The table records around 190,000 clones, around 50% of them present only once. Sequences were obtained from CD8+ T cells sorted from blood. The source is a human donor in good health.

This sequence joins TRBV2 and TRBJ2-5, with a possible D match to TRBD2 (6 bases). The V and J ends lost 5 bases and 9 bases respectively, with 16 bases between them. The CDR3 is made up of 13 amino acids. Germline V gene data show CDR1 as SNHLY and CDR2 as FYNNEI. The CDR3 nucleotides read TGTGCCAGCAGTTCGGGGGTGGCGGTGGCCCAGTACTTC. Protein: CASSSGVAVAQYF.

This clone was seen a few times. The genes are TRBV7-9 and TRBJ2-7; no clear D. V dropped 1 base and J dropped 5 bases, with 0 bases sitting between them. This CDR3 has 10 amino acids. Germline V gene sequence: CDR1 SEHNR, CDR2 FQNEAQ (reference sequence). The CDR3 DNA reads TGTGCCAGCAGCTTAGACGAGCAGTACTTC. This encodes CASSLDEQYF.

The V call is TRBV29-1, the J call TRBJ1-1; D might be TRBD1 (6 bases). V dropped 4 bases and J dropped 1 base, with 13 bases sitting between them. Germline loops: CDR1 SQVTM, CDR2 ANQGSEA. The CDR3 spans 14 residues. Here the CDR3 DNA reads TGCAGCGTTGGACGACAGGCGACGAACACTGAAGCTTTCTTT. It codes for CSVGRQATNTEAFF.

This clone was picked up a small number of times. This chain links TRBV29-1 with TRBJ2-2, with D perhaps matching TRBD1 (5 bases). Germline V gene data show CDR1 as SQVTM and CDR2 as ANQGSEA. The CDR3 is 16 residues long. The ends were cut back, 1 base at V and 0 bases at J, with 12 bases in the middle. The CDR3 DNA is TGCAGCGTTGAAGGGGGCCACGCAGCGAACACCGGGGAGCTGTTTTTT. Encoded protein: CSVEGGHAANTGELFF.

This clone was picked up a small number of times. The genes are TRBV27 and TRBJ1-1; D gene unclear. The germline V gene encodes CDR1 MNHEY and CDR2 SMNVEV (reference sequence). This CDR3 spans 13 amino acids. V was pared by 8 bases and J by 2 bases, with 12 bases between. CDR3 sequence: CASCKMGNTEAFF. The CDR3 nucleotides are TGTGCCAGCTGCAAAATGGGAAACACTGAAGCTTTCTTT.

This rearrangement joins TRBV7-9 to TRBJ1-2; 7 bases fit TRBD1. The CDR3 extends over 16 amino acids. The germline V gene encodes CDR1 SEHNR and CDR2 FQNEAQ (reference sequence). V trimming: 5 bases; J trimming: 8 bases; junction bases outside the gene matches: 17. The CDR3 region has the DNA TGTGCCAGCAGCACTGGAAGGACAGGAGTCACGGGGGGCTACACCTTC. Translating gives CASSTGRTGVTGGYTF.

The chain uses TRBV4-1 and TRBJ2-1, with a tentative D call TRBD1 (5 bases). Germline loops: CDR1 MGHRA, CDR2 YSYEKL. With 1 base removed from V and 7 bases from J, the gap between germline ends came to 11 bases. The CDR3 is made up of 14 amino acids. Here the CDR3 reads CASSQVRGPNEQFF. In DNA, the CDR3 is TGCGCCAGCAGCCAAGTTAGGGGCCCTAATGAGCAGTTCTTC.

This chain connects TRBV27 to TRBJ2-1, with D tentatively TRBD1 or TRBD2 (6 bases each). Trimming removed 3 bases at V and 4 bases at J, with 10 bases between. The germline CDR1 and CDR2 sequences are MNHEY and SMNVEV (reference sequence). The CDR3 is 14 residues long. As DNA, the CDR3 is TGTGCCAGCAGTTTGGGGGGCGCGTACAATGAGCAGTTCTTC. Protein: CASSLGGAYNEQFF.

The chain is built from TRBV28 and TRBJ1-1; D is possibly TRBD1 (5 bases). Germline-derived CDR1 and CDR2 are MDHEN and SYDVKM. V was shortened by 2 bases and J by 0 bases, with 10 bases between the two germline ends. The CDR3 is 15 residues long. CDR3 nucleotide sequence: TGTGCCAGCAGTTTACAGGGCCCAATGAACACTGAAGCTTTCTTT. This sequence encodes CASSLQGPMNTEAFF.

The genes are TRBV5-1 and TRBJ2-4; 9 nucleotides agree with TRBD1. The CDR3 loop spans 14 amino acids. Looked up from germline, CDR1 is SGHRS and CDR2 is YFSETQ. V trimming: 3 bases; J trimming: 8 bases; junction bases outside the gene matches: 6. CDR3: CASSSGQGTDIQYF. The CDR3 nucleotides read TGCGCCAGCAGCTCGGGACAGGGCACGGACATTCAGTACTTC.

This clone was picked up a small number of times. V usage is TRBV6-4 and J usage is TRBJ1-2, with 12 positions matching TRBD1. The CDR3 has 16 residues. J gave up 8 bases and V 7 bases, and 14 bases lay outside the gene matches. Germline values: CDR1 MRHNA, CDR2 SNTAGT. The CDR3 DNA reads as TGTGCCAGCACCGGGACAGGGGGCTATCTATCGTTGGGCTACACCTTC. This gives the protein CASTGTGGYLSLGYTF.

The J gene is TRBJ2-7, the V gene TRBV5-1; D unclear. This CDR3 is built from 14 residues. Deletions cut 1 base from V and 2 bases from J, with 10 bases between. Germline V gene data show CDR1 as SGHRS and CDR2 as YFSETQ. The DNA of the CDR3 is TGCGCCAGCAGCTTGTCCGGACCAACCTACGAGCAGTACTTC. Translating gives CASSLSGPTYEQYF.

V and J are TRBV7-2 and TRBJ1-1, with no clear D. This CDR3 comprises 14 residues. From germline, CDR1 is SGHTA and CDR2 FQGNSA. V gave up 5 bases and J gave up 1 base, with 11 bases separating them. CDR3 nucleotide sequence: TGTGCCAGCAGCCTCATTCATCAGAACACTGAAGCTTTCTTT. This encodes CASSLIHQNTEAFF.

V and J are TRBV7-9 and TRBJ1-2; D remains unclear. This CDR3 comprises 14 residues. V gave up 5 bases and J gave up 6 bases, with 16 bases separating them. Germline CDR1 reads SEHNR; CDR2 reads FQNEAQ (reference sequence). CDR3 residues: CASSPGRAGDGYTF. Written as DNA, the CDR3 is TGTGCCAGCAGCCCGGGGAGGGCCGGCGATGGCTACACCTTC.

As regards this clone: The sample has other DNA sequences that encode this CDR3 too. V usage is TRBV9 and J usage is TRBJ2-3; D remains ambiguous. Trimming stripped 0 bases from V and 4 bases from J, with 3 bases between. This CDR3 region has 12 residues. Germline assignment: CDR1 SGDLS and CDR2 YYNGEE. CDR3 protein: CASSVGADTQYF. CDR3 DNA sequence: TGTGCCAGCAGCGTAGGTGCAGATACGCAGTATTTT.

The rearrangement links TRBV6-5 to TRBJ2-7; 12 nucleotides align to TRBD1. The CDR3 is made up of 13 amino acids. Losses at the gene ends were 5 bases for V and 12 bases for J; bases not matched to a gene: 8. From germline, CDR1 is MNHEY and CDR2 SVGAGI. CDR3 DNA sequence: TGTGCCAGCAGTCTCACCCCGGGACAGGGGGCGTACTTC. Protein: CASSLTPGQGAYF.

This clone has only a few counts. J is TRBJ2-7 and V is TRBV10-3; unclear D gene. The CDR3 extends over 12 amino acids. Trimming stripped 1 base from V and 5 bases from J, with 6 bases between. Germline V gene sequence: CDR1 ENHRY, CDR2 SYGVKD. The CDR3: CAISELVDEQYF. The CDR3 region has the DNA TGTGCCATCAGTGAGTTGGTCGACGAGCAGTACTTC.

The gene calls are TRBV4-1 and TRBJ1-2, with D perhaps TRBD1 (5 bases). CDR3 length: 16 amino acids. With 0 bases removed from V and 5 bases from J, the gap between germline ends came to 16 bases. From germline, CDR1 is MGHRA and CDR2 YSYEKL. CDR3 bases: TGCGCCAGCAGCCAAGATGAGGCAGGGCAAGAGTATGGCTACACCTTC. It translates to CASSQDEAGQEYGYTF.

CDR3 region: CASSQSGVGSPLHF. The CDR3 DNA sequence: TGCGCCAGCAGCCAATCGGGGGTCGGCTCACCCCTCCACTTT. V is TRBV4-1 and J is TRBJ1-6; TRBD1 might be the D (5 bases). CDR1 MGHRA and CDR2 YSYEKL come from the germline V gene. This CDR3 region has 14 residues. Deletions cut 2 bases from V and 10 bases from J, with 12 bases between.

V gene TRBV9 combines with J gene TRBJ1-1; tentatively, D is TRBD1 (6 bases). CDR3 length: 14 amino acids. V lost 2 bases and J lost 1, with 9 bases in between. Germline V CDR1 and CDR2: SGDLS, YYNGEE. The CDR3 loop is CASSVGQRNTEAFF. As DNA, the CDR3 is TGTGCCAGCAGCGTCGGACAGAGGAACACTGAAGCTTTCTTT.

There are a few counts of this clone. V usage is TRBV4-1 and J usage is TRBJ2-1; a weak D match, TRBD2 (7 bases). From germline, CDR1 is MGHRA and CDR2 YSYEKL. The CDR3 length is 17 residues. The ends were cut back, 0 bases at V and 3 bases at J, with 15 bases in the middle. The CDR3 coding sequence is TGCGCCAGCAGCCAAGAGGGCGTCGGGGGGCTCTACAATGAGCAGTTCTTC. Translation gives CASSQEGVGGLYNEQFF.